This TCR beta chain appears in the sequencing data of a study of T cell repertoires in cytomegalovirus infection. Study context: Public TCR beta signature analysis indicated the presence of both CMV infection and matching HLA type.

This clonotype occurred many times. What it binds is unknown. MiXCR, run by TCRdb on the reads, gives a single entry per CDR3 protein. In the table there are 140,000 to 150,000 distinct CDR3 sequences, more than 30% of which are singletons. The TCR was taken from a human donor in good health (CMV status not recorded). Some clones in this sample may be carry-over from other donors' samples. Sequences were derived from CD8+ T cells from cultured PBMCs, sampled from culture after CMV antigen stimulation.

Here the CDR3 reads CASAPIRDRGTETQYF. In nucleotides, the CDR3 is TGTGCTAGTGCCCCGATCCGGGACAGGGGGACAGAGACCCAGTACTTC. The chain carries TRBV12-5 and TRBJ2-5; 11 nucleotides line up with TRBD1. The CDR3 loop spans 16 amino acids. J was trimmed by 4 bases and V by 7 bases; bases with no gene match: 11. Germline V CDR1 and CDR2: LGHNT, FRNRAP. The variable domain in full, completed from reference TRBV12-5 and TRBJ2-5, reads DARVTQTPRHKVTEMGQEVTMRCQPILGHNTVFWYRQTMMQGLELLAYFRNRAPLDDSGMPKDRFSAEMPDATLATLKIQPSEPRDSAVYFCASAPIRDRGTETQYFGPGTRLLVL.